One and the same sample provided the 27 T cell receptor beta chains below, sequenced in a study of breast tumors, draining lymph nodes, adjacent tissues (dated by TCRdb to the mid-2010s). Lymph node samples came from the axillary draining lymph nodes of breast cancer patients. Preparation of the library involved multiplex PCR. The run used an Illumina HiSeq 2000. TCRdb itself trimmed the public reads at Q25 with fastp, ran MiXCR and retained productive beta chains. Records with the same CDR3 protein are collapsed into one entry carrying the most frequent genes and DNA. The table for this sample lists 180,000 or so distinct CDR3 sequences; roughly 29% of them were counted only once. Around 4.4% of the sample is in the top ten clones. Sequencing was carried out using axillary lymph node tissue. The receptors were gathered from a female donor with breast cancer. Some clones in this sample may be carry-over from other donors' samples.

This clonotype was seen many times. The J gene is TRBJ2-5, the V gene TRBV5-1; D is unclear. V dropped 0 bases and J dropped 1 base, with 13 bases sitting between them. Germline CDR1 and CDR2: SGHRS and YFSETQ. The CDR3 spans 16 residues. Here the CDR3 reads CASSLGSDPSQETQYF. CDR3 nucleotide sequence: TGCGCCAGCAGCTTGGGGTCAGACCCCTCCCAAGAGACCCAGTACTTC.

At least ten counts were recorded for this clonotype. The V and J genes are TRBV7-8 and TRBJ2-1; D unclear. The germline CDR1 and CDR2 sequences are SGHVS and FQNEAQ. This CDR3 spans 16 amino acids. The V end lost 4 bases, the J end lost 8 bases, and 21 bases lay between the germline ends. The CDR3 DNA follows: TGTGCCAGCAGCTCACTCGCCGGCTCCACGGGTCATGAGCAGTTCTTC. It encodes CASSSLAGSTGHEQFF. Full variable domain (outside the CDR3, taken from reference TRBV7-8 and TRBJ2-1): GAGVSQSPRYKVAKRGQDVALRCDPISGHVSLFWYQQALGQGPEFLTYFQNEAQLDKSGLPSDRFFAERPEGSVSTLKIQRTQQEDSAVYLCASSSLAGSTGHEQFFGPGTRLTVL.

About this clonotype itself: Since the CDR3 does not end with the conserved phenylalanine or tryptophan, this likely comes from a read error. The chain joins TRBV15 to TRBJ2-1, with a possible D match to TRBD1 (6 bases). The germline CDR1 and CDR2 sequences are LNHNV and YYDKDF (reference sequence). The germline V and J ends were trimmed by 1 base and 6 bases, with 13 bases remaining between them. CDR3 length equals 15 residues. The DNA for the CDR3 is TGTGCCACCAGCAGAGCAGGGGTTCCCTGCAATGAGCAGTTCTAC. Amino acid sequence: CATSRAGVPCNEQFY.

This clonotype has more than one count but fewer than ten. This could be a read error, since a much larger clone is one nucleotide away. The chain employs TRBV20-1 and TRBJ1-2, with D possibly TRBD1 on 5 matching bases. CDR3 size: 13 residues. Germline V gives CDR1 DFQATT, CDR2 SNEGSKA (reference sequence). CDR3 DNA: TGCAGTGCCAGACAGAGGAACGGCTATGGCTACGCCTTC. Amino acids: CSARQRNGYGYAF.

This clonotype was seen many times. CDR3 DNA: TGTGCCAGCAGCTTTGGTTCGAGGGCAGGGGTCGGGGAGCTGTTTTTT. Translated: CASSFGSRAGVGELFF. The V gene is TRBV7-6, the J gene TRBJ2-2; a possible D gene is TRBD1 (6 bases). The CDR3 runs to 16 residues. Per the germline V gene, CDR1 is SGHVS and CDR2 is FNYEAQ. V gave up 3 bases and J gave up 7 bases, with 18 bases separating them.

This clonotype appeared many times. The V and J genes are TRBV19 and TRBJ1-5, with 11 bases matching TRBD1. The CDR3 has 15 residues. The junction had 6 bases not matched to a gene; V was cut back by 4 bases and J by 7 bases. Germline lookup yields CDR1 LNHDA and CDR2 SQIVND (reference sequence). The CDR3 coding sequence is TGTGCCAGTAGTACGGACAGGGGGCGAAACCAGCCCCAGCATTTT. Translated, it gives CASSTDRGRNQPQHF.

The CDR3 DNA reads as TGTGCCAGCAGCTTAGAGAAGCGGACCACCGGGGAGCTGTTTTTT. Translated: CASSLEKRTTGELFF. The rearrangement joins TRBV7-6 to TRBJ2-2, with D tentatively TRBD2 (5 bases). V lost 1 base to trimming and J lost 4 bases, with 10 bases between them. Germline V gene sequence: CDR1 SGHVS, CDR2 FNYEAQ. CDR3 length equals 15 residues.

On this clonotype itself: This sequence may be a read error, since a much larger clone differs from it by one base. For the CDR3, the DNA is TGTGCTAGCAGCTTAGGGTCGACACCGGCGGGAGAGCAGCTCTTC. It encodes CASSLGSTPAGEQLF. This rearrangement joins TRBV7-7 to TRBJ2-1; 7 nucleotides match TRBD2. The CDR3 is 15 residues long. Germline V gene sequence: CDR1 SSHAT, CDR2 FNYEAQ (reference sequence). Full variable domain (remainder filled in from reference TRBV7-7 and TRBJ2-1): GAGVSQSPRYKVTKRGQDVTLRCDPISSHATLYWYQQALGQGPEFLTYFNYEAQPDKSGLPSDRFSAERPEGSISTLTIQRTEQRDSAMYRCASSLGSTPAGEQLFGPGTRLTVL.

Details on this clonotype: The junction departs from germline at one end; a sequencing error may be responsible. This chain joins TRBV9 and TRBJ2-7; TRBD2 matches 10 bases. The CDR3 is 16 amino acids. CDR1 and CDR2 (germline): SGDLS, YYNGEE. The CDR3 DNA reads TGTGCCAGCGGCGTAGAGCCTAGCGGGAGACTAAGCGAGCAGTACTTC. It translates to CASGVEPSGRLSEQYF.

This chain connects TRBV5-8 to TRBJ1-5; D gene unclear. The V end lost 5 bases, the J end lost 5 bases, and 11 bases lay between the germline ends. This CDR3 comprises 13 residues. Germline CDR1 and CDR2: SGHTS and YDEGEE. The CDR3 nucleotides read TGTGCCAGCAGGGCGGACCTAGATCAGCCCCAGCATTTT. Its translation: CASRADLDQPQHF.

Concerning this clonotype: A much larger clone lies one base from this, so it may be a read error. J is TRBJ2-5 and V is TRBV3-1; tentative D call: TRBD2 (5 bases). Germline CDR1 reads LGHDT; CDR2 reads YNNKEL (reference sequence). The CDR3 is 14 amino acids. CDR3 DNA sequence: TGTGCCAGCGGCCAAGCTCGGAGCGGCTCATCACAGTACTTC. It translates to CASGQARSGSSQYF.

Ten or more counts support this clonotype. The genes are TRBV11-1 and TRBJ2-7; 8 bases fit TRBD2. V lost 5 bases and J lost 0; bases outside the gene matches: 6. CDR3 size: 15 residues. Germline assignment: CDR1 SGHAT and CDR2 FQDESV (reference sequence). The CDR3 bases are TGTGCCAGCAGCCGTAGCGGGACCATCTCCTACGAGCAGTACTTC. Encoded protein: CASSRSGTISYEQYF.

Regarding this clonotype: At one end, the junction sequence differs from germline, possibly due to a read error. J is TRBJ1-5 and V is TRBV6-5; D remains ambiguous. The CDR3 contains 13 residues. The germline gives CDR1 MNHEY, CDR2 SVGAGI. CDR3 loop: CASSHSIFQPQHF. The CDR3 nucleotides are TGTGCCAGCAGTCACTCGATTTTTCAGCCCCAGCATTTT.

Points on this clonotype: A much larger clone differs from this one at a single base, so this may be a read error. This chain joins TRBV6-1 and TRBJ2-3, with D tentatively TRBD1 or TRBD2 (5 bases each). Per germline, CDR1 MNHNS and CDR2 SASEGT. Trimming cost V 4 bases and J 6 bases, with 14 bases left between them. The CDR3 runs to 14 residues. CDR3 sequence: CASSGGSTRDTQYF. CDR3 nucleotide sequence: TGTGCCAGCAGTGGGGGCTCAACTAGGGATACGCAGTATTTT.

The V call is TRBV19, the J call TRBJ1-1, with D possibly matching TRBD1 (5 bases). This CDR3 has 13 amino acids. Trimming removed 0 bases from V and 4 bases from J, with 6 bases in between. CDR1 LNHDA and CDR2 SQIVND come from the germline V gene (reference sequence). The CDR3 DNA reads as TGTGCCAGTAGTATAGATCAGGGCACTGAAGCTTTCTTT. It yields the protein CASSIDQGTEAFF.

This clonotype was found a few times. The chain employs TRBV24-1 and TRBJ1-1; TRBD1 might be the D (6 bases). Germline assignment: CDR1 KGHDR and CDR2 SFDVKD. Trimming left V 6 bases short and J 2 bases short, with 12 bases between. The CDR3 is 14 residues long. CDR3 nucleotide sequence: TGTGCCACCAGTCCGGGGGGACACAACACTGAAGCTTTCTTT. Translation gives CATSPGGHNTEAFF.

This clonotype was counted at least ten times. V and J are TRBV12-3 or TRBV12-4 and TRBJ2-6; no clear D gene. The V end was cut by 5 bases, the J end by 4 bases, with 9 bases between. The length of the CDR3 is 14 residues. This CDR3 reads CASSPKAGANVLTF. The CDR3, as DNA: TGTGCCAGCAGTCCGAAAGCAGGGGCCAACGTCCTGACTTTC.

Concerning this clonotype itself: A much bigger clone sits one base away, suggesting this may be a read error. V is TRBV6-1 and J is TRBJ1-5, with D tentatively TRBD1 (5 bases). Germline values: CDR1 MNHNS, CDR2 SASEGT. The CDR3 length is 15 residues. Trimming removed 4 bases at V and 5 bases at J, with 15 bases between. The CDR3 DNA reads TGTGCCAGCAGTGGGGGACTGAGCCCCCATCAGCCCCAGCATTTT. Protein product: CASSGGLSPHQPQHF.

The chain couples TRBV20-1 to TRBJ1-6, with D hard to call. This CDR3 region has 15 residues. Germline CDR1 reads DFQATT; CDR2 reads SNEGSKA (reference sequence). The V end lost 6 bases, the J end lost 5 bases, and 17 bases lay between the germline ends. The CDR3 DNA sequence: TGCAGTGCCAAGATGGACGAGGGTGATAATTCACCCCTCCACTTT. It yields the protein CSAKMDEGDNSPLHF.

This clonotype was seen many times. This chain joins TRBV2 and TRBJ2-5, with TRBD2 matching 14 bases. With 10 bases clipped from V and 4 bases from J, the junction kept 5 bases outside the gene matches. CDR1 and CDR2 from the germline V gene are SNHLY and FYNNEI. This CDR3 comprises 14 residues. The CDR3, as DNA: TGTGCCACGGGACTAGCGGGGGAGGGAGAGACCCAGTACTTC. Its protein product is CATGLAGEGETQYF. Full variable domain (outside the CDR3, taken from reference TRBV2 and TRBJ2-5): EPEVTQTPSHQVTQMGQEVILRCVPISNHLYFYWYRQILGQKVEFLVSFYNNEISEKSEIFDDQFSVERPDGSNFTLKIRSTKLEDSAMYFCATGLAGEGETQYFGPGTRLLVL.

This rearrangement joins TRBV5-1 to TRBJ2-3; the D gene is possibly TRBD1 (5 bases). CDR3 length equals 14 residues. V was pared by 0 bases and J by 4 bases, with 9 bases between. Germline assignment: CDR1 SGHRS and CDR2 YFSETQ. CDR3 protein: CASSLEGRADTQYF. The CDR3, as DNA: TGCGCCAGCAGCTTGGAGGGCAGGGCAGATACGCAGTATTTT.

This clonotype was seen a handful of times. This may be a read error: a much more frequent sequence differs by one nucleotide. This chain's CDR3 is CASIGGSAANVLTF. CDR3 coding DNA: TGTGCCAGCATCGGAGGCTCTGCGGCCAACGTCCTGACTTTC. The gene calls are TRBV5-8 and TRBJ2-6; possibly TRBD2 for D (5 bases). The CDR3 sequence is 14 residues long. CDR1 and CDR2 (germline): SGHTS, YDEGEE.

This clonotype was seen ten or more times. The gene calls are TRBV4-1 and TRBJ2-3; D perhaps matches TRBD2 (5 bases). Germline assignment: CDR1 MGHRA and CDR2 YSYEKL. The V and J ends lost 4 bases and 0 bases respectively, with 23 bases between them. CDR3 size: 19 residues. The CDR3 region has the DNA TGCGCCAGCAGCCCAGACCCCCAGGCGAGCGGAGTTAGCACAGATACGCAGTATTTT. It yields the protein CASSPDPQASGVSTDTQYF.

This clonotype was recorded many times. V and J are TRBV4-1 and TRBJ2-1, with 14 bases identical to TRBD2. Germline V CDR1 and CDR2: MGHRA, YSYEKL. The CDR3 length is 18 residues. V shed 2 bases, J shed 3 bases, and the junction held 6 bases outside the gene matches. The CDR3 loop reads CASSQLFGLAGGYNEQFF. The DNA of the CDR3 is TGCGCCAGCAGCCAACTTTTCGGACTAGCGGGAGGCTACAATGAGCAGTTCTTC.

This clonotype was observed many times. This chain links TRBV2 with TRBJ1-2; 9 bases agree with TRBD1. Unmatched junction bases numbered 9, after V lost 6 bases and J lost 4 bases. CDR3 length: 15 residues. Germline lookup yields CDR1 SNHLY and CDR2 FYNNEI. The CDR3 here is CASSLAGTGSYGYTF. The CDR3 DNA sequence: TGTGCCAGCAGCCTAGCCGGGACAGGGAGCTATGGCTACACCTTC. The full variable domain, its missing parts supplied by reference TRBV2 and TRBJ1-2, is EPEVTQTPSHQVTQMGQEVILRCVPISNHLYFYWYRQILGQKVEFLVSFYNNEISEKSEIFDDQFSVERPDGSNFTLKIRSTKLEDSAMYFCASSLAGTGSYGYTFGSGTRLTVV.

This clonotype was seen many times. The rearrangement links TRBV19 to TRBJ1-5, with a possible D match to TRBD1 (5 bases). This CDR3 contains 13 residues. Germline V gene data show CDR1 as LNHDA and CDR2 as SQIVND (reference sequence). V shed 5 bases and J shed 7 bases, with 12 bases lying between them. The CDR3 spells CASSGAPQQPQHF. The CDR3 coding sequence is TGTGCCAGTAGTGGGGCACCGCAGCAGCCCCAGCATTTT. Complete variable domain (other parts from reference TRBV19 and TRBJ1-5): DGGITQSPKYLFRKEGQNVTLSCEQNLNHDAMYWYRQDPGQGLRLIYYSQIVNDFQKGDIAEGYSVSREKKESFPLTVTSAQKNPTAFYLCASSGAPQQPQHFGDGTRLSIL.

Turning to this clonotype: Given the absence of the conserved phenylalanine or tryptophan at the CDR3 end, a read error is likely. The DNA is left out, because the CDR3 cannot be placed on it with certainty; the CDR3 is given as TCRdb lists it. The V and J genes are TRBV13 and TRBJ2-2; the table's D gene call, TRBD1, was not cross checked with the DNA. The germline CDR1 and CDR2 sequences are PRHDT and FYEKMQ (reference sequence). From its first to its last residue, the CDR3 has 13 amino acids. The CDR3 region is CASGAGNTGELRI.